The source of this T cell receptor beta chain is a study of CD8+ T cells in alopecia areata. It was cDNA, reverse transcribed from extracted RNA, that served as the sequencing template. Assay used: immunoSEQ multiplex PCR; TCRdb lists only in-frame clones, some missing. The data show 150,000 or so clones, 58% seen once. The V and J ends lost 3 bases and 9 bases, in that order; junction bases with no gene match: 10. Germline V gene data show CDR1 as SQVTM and CDR2 as ANQGSEA. The CDR3 extends over 15 amino acids. V and J are TRBV29-1 and TRBJ2-1; 11 bases fit TRBD1. The sample here was CD4+ T cells sorted from blood, taken at week 0. The clonotype originates from a human donor with alopecia areata. In nucleotides, the CDR3 is TGCAGCGTTGAGGCCCTCGGGACAGGGGGGAGTGAGCAGTTCTTC. It encodes CSVEALGTGGSEQFF.